This passage covers 8 T cell receptor beta chains from one sample sequenced in a study of cytomegalovirus exposure and HLA in healthy donors. Generated by immunoSEQ multiplex PCR, the TCRdb table keeps only in-frame clones and is missing some. This sample has 60,000 to 80,000 clones, with 94% found just once. Sequencing was done on a sample of PBMCs. Source of these receptors: a woman younger than 35 in good health and CMV-seropositive.

Here the CDR3 reads CASSQDTGLGGTEAFF. CDR3 coding DNA: TGCGCCAGCAGCCAAGATACCGGTCTGGGGGGCACTGAAGCTTTCTTT. The chain is built from TRBV4-1 and TRBJ1-1; a possible D gene is TRBD1 (5 bases). V was shortened by 0 bases and J by 4 bases, with 15 bases between the two germline ends. This CDR3 spans 16 amino acids. From germline, CDR1 is MGHRA and CDR2 YSYEKL.

The J gene is TRBJ1-1, the V gene TRBV7-2; D is ambiguous. CDR3 size: 14 residues. Trimming pared 2 bases from V and 5 bases from J, leaving 12 bases between. Germline V CDR1 and CDR2: SGHTA, FQGNSA. The CDR3 DNA follows: TGTGCCAGCAGCTTATTCACGAGCCTAACTGAAGCTTTCTTT. Protein: CASSLFTSLTEAFF. The full variable domain, its missing parts supplied by reference TRBV7-2 and TRBJ1-1, is GAGVSQSPSNKVTEKGKDVELRCDPISGHTALYWYRQSLGQGLEFLIYFQGNSAPDKSGLPSDRFSAERTGGSVSTLTIQRTQQEDSAVYLCASSLFTSLTEAFFGQGTRLTVV.

The J gene is TRBJ2-6, the V gene TRBV28, with D perhaps TRBD2 (5 bases). Trimming took off 2 bases at V and 2 bases at J, with 13 bases between the two ends. Germline V gives CDR1 MDHEN, CDR2 SYDVKM. CDR3 size: 17 residues. The CDR3 loop is CASSLNTGIAGANVLTF. CDR3 nucleotide sequence: TGTGCCAGCAGTTTAAATACGGGGATCGCTGGGGCCAACGTCCTGACTTTC.

The rearrangement uses TRBV9 and TRBJ1-3; no firm D call. From germline, CDR1 is SGDLS and CDR2 YYNGEE. The V end was cut by 0 bases, the J end by 0 bases, with 10 bases between. CDR3 size: 16 residues. DNA for the CDR3: TGTGCCAGCAGCGTAGGAGGAGTCCTCTCTGGAAACACCATATATTTT. Amino acid sequence: CASSVGGVLSGNTIYF.

This clone was observed once. J is TRBJ1-4 and V is TRBV10-3, with D hard to call. CDR1 is ENHRY, CDR2 SYGVKD, per germline. CDR3 size: 12 residues. Between the trimmed V and J ends, which lost 2 bases and 6 bases, there was a span of 4 bases. This CDR3 reads CAISERDEKLFF. The CDR3 DNA reads TGTGCCATCAGTGAGAGAGATGAAAAACTGTTTTTT.

This chain connects TRBV23-1 to TRBJ1-1, with 7 bases aligning to TRBD1. TRBV23-1 has ORF status, its function being uncertain. The CDR3 totals 15 residues. With 8 bases clipped from V and 1 base from J, the junction kept 10 bases outside the gene matches. CDR3 nucleotide sequence: TGCGCCAGCCATTTCCACAGGGGAAAGAACACTGAAGCTTTCTTT. This translates into CASHFHRGKNTEAFF.

This rearrangement joins TRBV6-1 to TRBJ1-5; 12 bases are shared with TRBD1. The J segment lost 6 bases and the V segment lost 4 bases, leaving 4 bases of the junction unmatched. The CDR3 extends over 15 amino acids. Germline CDR1 MNHNS, CDR2 SASEGT. The CDR3 region has the DNA TGTGCCAGCAGTGGCCGGGACAGGGGGCTTCAGCCCCAGCATTTT. Its protein product is CASSGRDRGLQPQHF.

This sequence joins TRBV28 and TRBJ2-2; a weak D match, TRBD2 (6 bases). CDR1 and CDR2 (germline): MDHEN, SYDVKM. V gave up 7 bases and J gave up 5 bases, with 17 bases separating them. This CDR3 is 15 amino acids long. CDR3 nucleotides: TGTGCCAGCACCCGACCCGGGAGTAGTACCGGGGAGCTGTTTTTT. It specifies CASTRPGSSTGELFF.